This T cell receptor (beta chain) came from a study of T cell repertoires in cytomegalovirus infection. Study details: Indicated by public TCR beta signatures were CMV infection and matching HLA type. Findings of the study overall: Cumulative frequency (of public TCR beta family members) identified carriers of CMV plus the relevant HLA. The ex vivo response was dominated by HLA-C-restricted CMV-specific TCR beta clonotypes.

Many counts were recorded for this clonotype. Its antigen is undetermined. The V end was cut by 1 base, the J end by 5 bases, with 12 bases between. The CDR3 has 14 amino acids. TCRdb itself ran the reads through MiXCR, one entry per CDR3 protein. The sample has around 50,000 distinct CDR3 sequences, about a fifth seen once. V usage is TRBV12-3 or TRBV12-4 and J usage is TRBJ2-7, with D possibly being TRBD1 (6 bases). This specimen consisted of CD8+ T cells from cultured PBMCs, obtained from culture after CMV antigen stimulation. The sequence came from a human donor in good health (CMV status not recorded). Some clones in this sample may be carry-over from other donors' samples. CDR3 protein: CASSLGQGFDEQYF. CDR3 in DNA: TGTGCCAGCAGTTTAGGGCAGGGGTTCGACGAGCAGTACTTC.